The rows below give T cell receptor beta chains drawn from one sample of a study of CD8 T cells in Susac syndrome. TCRdb re-called the immunoSEQ multiplex PCR reads through MiXCR, storing one row per CDR3 protein. The data show some 450,000 distinct CDR3 sequences, more than 80% seen once. Material: CD8+ T cells from PBMCs. The receptor set was obtained from a human donor with multiple sclerosis. CDR3s include the opening cysteine and the closing phenylalanine or tryptophan. D genes are given only for firm matches.

>NA|TRBV5-1
CASSLSVTLNTEAFF
>TRBD1|TRBV28
CASRLDRGLGEKLFF
>TRBD1|TRBV7-9
CASSSDREADTEAFF
>NA|TRBV5-1
CASSLEPETNTEAFF
>TRBD1|TRBV28
CASSFIVVRDRGNYEQYF
>NA|TRBV7-9
CASRGTGEGETQYF
>NA|TRBV15
CATTGDTGELFF
>TRBD2|TRBV6-1
CASSPGLAKSSYNEQFF
>NA|TRBV27
CASSFITGIANYGYTF
>NA|TRBV2
CASSLNGGGDGYTF
>TRBD2|TRBV6-1
CASSPRAPGLAGGMTQYF
>NA|TRBV20-1
CSAVDYQSNTEAFF
>TRBD1|TRBV27
CASRGQDNQPQHF
>NA|TRBV3-1
CASSQGHLYEQYF
>TRBD1|TRBV7-9
CASSQDRAANQPQHF
>TRBD1|TRBV27
CASSSQGDGYEQYF
>TRBD1|TRBV7-8
CASRHWSQGPFNEQLF
>NA|TRBV27
CASSPLKYNYGYTF
>TRBD1|TRBV7-2
CASSTQGQYYEQYF
>TRBD1|TRBV9
CASSVDEQGGWNTEAFF
>TRBD1|TRBV2
CASSEDWDRGYEQYF
>NA|TRBV2
CASSEGQRGPDTQYF